This T cell receptor beta chain derives from a study of blood T cells in healthy people across ages. On this clonotype itself: Its antigen is still unknown.

Trimming cost V 3 bases and J 7 bases; bases outside gene matches: 5. The CDR3 totals 14 residues. The second PCR ran about 6 to 11 cycles with a sample-barcoded 5' primer and J-beta primers. One entry per CDR3 protein, called by TCRdb with MiXCR from the 5' RACE reads. The sample includes roughly 800,000 distinct CDR3 sequences, over 45% seen only once; the top ten take 20% to 25%. There were healthy Caucasian individuals from Russia, aged about 6 to 100, serving as donors. Broader study findings: Because donor CMV status was unknown, expanded clonotype changes were possibly confounded.

The rearrangement joins TRBV12-3 or TRBV12-4 to TRBJ2-3; 9 bases match TRBD2. The source material was blood. This sequence originates from a man younger than 45 in good health. CDR3 region: CASSFSGGSYTQYF. As DNA, the CDR3 is TGTGCCAGCAGTTTCAGCGGGGGGTCATATACGCAGTATTTT.